This T cell receptor (beta chain) was sequenced during a study of T cell responses to AZD1222 COVID-19 vaccine. Regarding the study as a whole: Clonal diversity was possibly underestimated; the donors were predominantly white British and more often female. All repertoire sampling was performed exclusively after the peak T cell response. AZD1222 recipients seropositive at baseline numbered only six or seven. Dominant at 160-218 and 743-854, vaccine-associated CD4 TCRs also spanned spike.

This clone was counted only a few times. The antigen remains undetermined. Sequenced by immunoSEQ multiplex PCR; TCRdb stores in-frame clones only, minus some. The sample lists 85,000 to 110,000 clones, about 90% occurring once. There are 14 residues in the CDR3. The germline gives CDR1 MNHEY, CDR2 SMNVEV (reference sequence). V trimming: 6 bases; J trimming: 4 bases; junction bases outside the gene matches: 2. V gene TRBV27 combines with J gene TRBJ2-3, with TRBD2 matching over 12 bases. This TCR came from an adult in good health. Sequences were derived from peripheral blood, sampled on day 0 of AZD1222 vaccination. CDR3 DNA: TGTGCCAGCAGACTAGCGGGGGGATCAGATACGCAGTATTTT. Its translation is CASRLAGGSDTQYF.